This TCR beta chain derives from a study of blood T cell repertoires in COVID-19. Method: immunoSEQ multiplex PCR; TCRdb's copy keeps in-frame clones and lacks some. The sample carries about 190,000 clones, approximately 90% recorded once. The CDR3 has 15 residues. Trimming removed 2 bases from V and 5 bases from J; junction bases left unmatched: 4. Germline V gene data show CDR1 as SGHRS and CDR2 as YFSETQ. The genes are TRBV5-1 and TRBJ2-7; 13 bases are shared with TRBD2. This receptor was identified in a woman in her twenties or thirties with active or convalescent COVID-19. The sequenced sample consisted of peripheral blood. CDR3 residues: CASSFTSGGANEQYF. The DNA for the CDR3 is TGCGCCAGCAGCTTTACTAGCGGGGGGGCGAACGAGCAGTACTTC.